The source of this TCR beta chain is a study of cytomegalovirus exposure and HLA in healthy donors. Overall study results and limits: There were three CMV-associated chains whose specificity for CMV antigens was confirmed in vitro. With later analysis, a missense DCLRE1C variant became linked to TCR beta V- and J-gene trimming. TCR beta sequences reportedly predicted most subjects' HLA-A and HLA-B alleles accurately.

The CDR3 covers 15 residues. J was trimmed by 1 base and V by 4 bases; bases with no gene match: 6. CDR1 is SQVTM and CDR2 is ANQGSEA in the germline V gene. A single count supports this clone. The antigen remains unidentified. Vbeta (60) and Jbeta (13) primers were used in the PCR. The protocol was immunoSEQ multiplex PCR, while the TCRdb copy is restricted to in-frame clones and leaves out a portion. The sample records 150,000 to 250,000 clones, roughly 85% being singletons. The clonotype was recovered from a woman aged 45 to 65 in good health and CMV-seronegative. This chain joins TRBV29-1 and TRBJ1-2, with 10 bases aligning to TRBD1. Sequenced sample: PBMCs. In DNA, the CDR3 is TGCAGCGTTGGGGGACAGGGGTCATATAACTATGGCTACACCTTC. Its translation is CSVGGQGSYNYGYTF.